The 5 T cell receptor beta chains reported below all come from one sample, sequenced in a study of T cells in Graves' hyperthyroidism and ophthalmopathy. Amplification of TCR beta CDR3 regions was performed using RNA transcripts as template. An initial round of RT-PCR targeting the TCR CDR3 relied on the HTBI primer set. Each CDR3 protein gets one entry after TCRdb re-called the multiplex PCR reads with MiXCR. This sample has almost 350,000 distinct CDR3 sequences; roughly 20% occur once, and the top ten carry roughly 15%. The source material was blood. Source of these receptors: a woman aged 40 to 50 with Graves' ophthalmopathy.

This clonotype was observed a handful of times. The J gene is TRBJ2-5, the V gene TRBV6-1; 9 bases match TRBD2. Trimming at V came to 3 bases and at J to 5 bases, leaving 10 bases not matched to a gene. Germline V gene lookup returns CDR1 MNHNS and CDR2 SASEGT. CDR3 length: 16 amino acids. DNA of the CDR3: TGTGCCAGCAGTGATTGGCCAGCGGGAGGACGGGAGACCCAGTACTTC. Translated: CASSDWPAGGRETQYF.

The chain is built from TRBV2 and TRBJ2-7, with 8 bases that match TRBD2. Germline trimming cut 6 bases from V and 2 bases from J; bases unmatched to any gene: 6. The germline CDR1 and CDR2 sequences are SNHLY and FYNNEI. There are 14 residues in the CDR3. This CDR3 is CASRIAGRTYEQYF. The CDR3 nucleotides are TGTGCCAGCAGAATAGCGGGGCGTACCTACGAGCAGTACTTC. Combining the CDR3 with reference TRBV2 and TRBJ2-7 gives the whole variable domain EPEVTQTPSHQVTQMGQEVILRCVPISNHLYFYWYRQILGQKVEFLVSFYNNEISEKSEIFDDQFSVERPDGSNFTLKIRSTKLEDSAMYFCASRIAGRTYEQYFGPGTRLTVT.

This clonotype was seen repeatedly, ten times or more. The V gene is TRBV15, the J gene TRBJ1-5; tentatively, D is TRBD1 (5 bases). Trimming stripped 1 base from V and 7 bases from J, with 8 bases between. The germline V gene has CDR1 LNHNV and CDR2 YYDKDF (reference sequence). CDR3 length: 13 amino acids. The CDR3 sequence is CATSRGGEQPQHF. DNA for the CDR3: TGTGCCACCAGCAGAGGGGGGGAACAGCCCCAGCATTTT.

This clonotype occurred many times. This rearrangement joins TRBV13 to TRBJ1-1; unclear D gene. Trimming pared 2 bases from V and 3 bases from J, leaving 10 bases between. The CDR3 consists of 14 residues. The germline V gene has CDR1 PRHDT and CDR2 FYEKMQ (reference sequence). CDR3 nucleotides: TGTGCCAGCAGCTTAATTGTGGTGGACACTGAAGCTTTCTTT. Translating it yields CASSLIVVDTEAFF.

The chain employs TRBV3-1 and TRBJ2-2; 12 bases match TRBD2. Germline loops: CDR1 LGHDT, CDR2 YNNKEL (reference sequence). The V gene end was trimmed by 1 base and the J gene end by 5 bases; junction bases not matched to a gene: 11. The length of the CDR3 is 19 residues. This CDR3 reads CASSQALAGGLRLTGELFF. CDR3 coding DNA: TGTGCCAGCAGCCAAGCACTAGCGGGAGGTCTTCGATTGACCGGGGAGCTGTTTTTT.